This T cell receptor beta chain comes out of a study of CD4 T cell repertoires in COVID-19 (dated by TCRdb to the early 2020s). Study-level background: For cross-reactivity analysis, CFSE-low cells were expanded with IL-2 for over eight days, then relabeled and restimulated with spike proteins from other coronaviruses. Naturally processed CD4+ T cell responses to SARS-CoV-2 spike and nucleoprotein were characterized in COVID-19-recovered individuals, and clonal composition was assessed by TCR Vbeta sequencing. In three recovered individuals, the TCR Vbeta repertoire of SARS-CoV-2-reactive T cells was analyzed at the subset level. Here is what the overall study found, with its caveats: Between about 6.5 and 28% of SARS-CoV-2 clonotypes were also found in SARS-CoV and/or HKU1 spike-stimulated secondary cultures, consistent with cross-reactivity. Several of the most expanded SARS-CoV-2-reactive clonotypes were found to be shared between two or all three memory subsets, suggesting intraclonal diversification.

Details on this clone: This receptor's antigen is unknown. The input lacks base qualities; no much larger clone sits a single base away.

V loses 3 bases at its end and J loses 3 bases; junction bases beyond the gene matches: 11. The CDR3 goes from the cysteine to the phenylalanine over 16 residues. The kept DNA is CDR3 alone, 48 bases in frame from the first base. The germline V gene (reference sequence) specifies LNHDA as CDR1 and SQIVND as CDR2. The receptor library was made with the immunoSEQ multiplex PCR assay. In the paper's pipeline: To quantify how much the repertoires of different subsets overlapped, the Chao-Jaccard similarity index was used along with counts of shared clonotypes. Not all clones reach the TCRdb copy of this immuneACCESS table, which keeps in-frame sequences only. Checked studies attribute under half of the gap to unresolved V genes and leave the rest unexplained. That table supplies the V and J calls and clone size; D and trimming were determined from the DNA. The sample contains approximately 79,000 clones, under 90% of them found a single time. Approximately 0.6% of the sample comes from the top ten.

The time point label, read with the paper, signifies: sample from a COVID-19-recovered individual after infection. The donors were patients who had gone through COVID-19 ranging from mild to severe and had recovered. Memory T cell samples that were not cultured went straight to sequencing right after ex vivo isolation. CD4+ total memory, central memory, effector memory and circulating T follicular helper cells were isolated from peripheral blood mononuclear cells. The chain was built from TRBV19 and TRBJ2-7; a stretch of 7 junction bases matches TRBD1. The sample consisted of CD4+ T cells from peripheral blood, taken after recovery from COVID-19. The receptor comes from a human donor who had COVID-19. The CDR3 protein is CASSMRVGTGDYEQYF. The base sequence is TGTGCCAGTAGTATGAGGGTCGGCACAGGGGACTACGAGCAGTACTTC.